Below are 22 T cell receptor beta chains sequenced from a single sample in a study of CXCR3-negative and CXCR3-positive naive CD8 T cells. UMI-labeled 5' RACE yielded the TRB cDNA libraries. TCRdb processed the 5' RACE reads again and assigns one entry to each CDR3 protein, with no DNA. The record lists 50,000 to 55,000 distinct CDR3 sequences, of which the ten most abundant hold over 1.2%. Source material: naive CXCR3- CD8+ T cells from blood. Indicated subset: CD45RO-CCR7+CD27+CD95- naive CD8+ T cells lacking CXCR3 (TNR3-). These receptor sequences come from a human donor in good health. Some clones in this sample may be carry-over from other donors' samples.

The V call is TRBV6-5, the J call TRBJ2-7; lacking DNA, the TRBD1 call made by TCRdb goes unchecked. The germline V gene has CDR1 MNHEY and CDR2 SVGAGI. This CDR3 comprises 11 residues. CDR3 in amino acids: CASRTGWEQYF.

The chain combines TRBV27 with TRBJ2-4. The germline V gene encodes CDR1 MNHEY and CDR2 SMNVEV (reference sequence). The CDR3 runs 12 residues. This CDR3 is CASSDSLDIQYF.

The CDR3 loop reads CASSQVGFTYNEQFF. The V call is TRBV14, the J call TRBJ2-1. Germline V gives CDR1 SGHDN, CDR2 FVKESK. CDR3 length: 15 amino acids.

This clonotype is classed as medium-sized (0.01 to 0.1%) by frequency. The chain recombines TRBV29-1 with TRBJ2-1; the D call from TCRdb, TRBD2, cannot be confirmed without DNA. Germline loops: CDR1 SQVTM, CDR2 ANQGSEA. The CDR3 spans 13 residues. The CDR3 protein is CSVKLAGDSWQFF.

CDR3 region: CASSQSGTGGLYEQYF. This chain uses TRBV23-1 with TRBJ2-7; the TRBD1 assignment by TCRdb is unverifiable without DNA. TRBV23-1 belongs to the ORF category, with a function that is uncertain. The CDR3 has 16 amino acids.

The CDR3 here is CASNYADEAFF. V usage is TRBV12-3 or TRBV12-4 and J usage is TRBJ1-1. The CDR3 is made up of 11 amino acids.

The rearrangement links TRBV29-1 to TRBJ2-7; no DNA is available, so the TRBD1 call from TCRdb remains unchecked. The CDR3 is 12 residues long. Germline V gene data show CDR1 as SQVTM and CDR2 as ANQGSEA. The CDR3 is CSVRQGPYEQYF.

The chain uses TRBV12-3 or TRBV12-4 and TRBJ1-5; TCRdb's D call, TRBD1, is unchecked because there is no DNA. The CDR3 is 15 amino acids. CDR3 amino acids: CASSFGQGGNQPQHF.

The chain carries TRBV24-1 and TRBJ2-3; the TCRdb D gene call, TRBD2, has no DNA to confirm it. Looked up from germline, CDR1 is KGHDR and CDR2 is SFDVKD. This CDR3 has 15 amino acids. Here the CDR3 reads CATSGSLGPWDTQYF.

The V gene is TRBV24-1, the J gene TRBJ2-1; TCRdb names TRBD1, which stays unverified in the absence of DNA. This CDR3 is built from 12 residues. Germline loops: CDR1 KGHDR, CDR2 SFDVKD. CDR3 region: CATSAGGHEQFF.

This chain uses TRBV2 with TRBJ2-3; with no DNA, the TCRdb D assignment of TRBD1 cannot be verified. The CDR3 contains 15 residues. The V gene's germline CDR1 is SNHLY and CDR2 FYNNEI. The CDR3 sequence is CASRSGTGHTDTQYF.

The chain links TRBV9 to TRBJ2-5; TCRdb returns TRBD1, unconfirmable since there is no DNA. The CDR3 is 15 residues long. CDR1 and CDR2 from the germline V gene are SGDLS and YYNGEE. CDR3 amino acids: CASSPGDIERETQYF.

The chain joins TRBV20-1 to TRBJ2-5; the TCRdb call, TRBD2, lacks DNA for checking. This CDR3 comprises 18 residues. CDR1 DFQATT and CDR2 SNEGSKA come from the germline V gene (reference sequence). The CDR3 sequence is CSARDPPSGIRSQETQYF.

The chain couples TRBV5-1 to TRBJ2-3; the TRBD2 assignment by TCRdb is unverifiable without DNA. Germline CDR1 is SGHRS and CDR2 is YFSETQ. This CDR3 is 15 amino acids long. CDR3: CASSPGLAGTDTQYF.

The CDR3 protein is CASSSLAAGELFF. The V and J genes are TRBV11-3 and TRBJ2-2; TCRdb's assignment of TRBD2 cannot be checked, as there is no DNA. Germline CDR1 and CDR2: SGHNT and YENEEA. The CDR3 loop spans 13 amino acids.

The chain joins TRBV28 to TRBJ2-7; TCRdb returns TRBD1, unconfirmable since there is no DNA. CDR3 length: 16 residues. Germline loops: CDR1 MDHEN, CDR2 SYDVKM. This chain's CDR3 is CASSPIRGESSYEQYF.

The CDR3 sequence is CASSLWGPGQGTGELFF. The V gene is TRBV5-1, the J gene TRBJ2-2; as DNA is missing, the TRBD1 call by TCRdb cannot be tested. Germline-derived CDR1 and CDR2 are SGHRS and YFSETQ. This CDR3 region has 17 residues.

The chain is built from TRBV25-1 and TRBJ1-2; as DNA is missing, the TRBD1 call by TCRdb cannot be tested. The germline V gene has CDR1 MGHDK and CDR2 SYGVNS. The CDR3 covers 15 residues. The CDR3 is CASSGPVGGYVGRHF.

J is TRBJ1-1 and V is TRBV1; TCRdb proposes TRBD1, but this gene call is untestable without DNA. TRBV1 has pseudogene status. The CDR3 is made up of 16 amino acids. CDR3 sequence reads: CTSSQHRWAGVSEAFF.

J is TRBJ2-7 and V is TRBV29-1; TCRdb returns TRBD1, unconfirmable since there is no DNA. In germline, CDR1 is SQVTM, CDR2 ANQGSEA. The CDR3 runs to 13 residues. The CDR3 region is CSVGGTGAGEQYF.

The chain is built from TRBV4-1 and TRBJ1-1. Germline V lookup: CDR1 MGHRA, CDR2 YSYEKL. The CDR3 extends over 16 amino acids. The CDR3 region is CASSQPPGVTNTEAFF.

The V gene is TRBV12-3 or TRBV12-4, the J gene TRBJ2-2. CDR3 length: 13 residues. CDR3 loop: CASSPTYTGELFF.